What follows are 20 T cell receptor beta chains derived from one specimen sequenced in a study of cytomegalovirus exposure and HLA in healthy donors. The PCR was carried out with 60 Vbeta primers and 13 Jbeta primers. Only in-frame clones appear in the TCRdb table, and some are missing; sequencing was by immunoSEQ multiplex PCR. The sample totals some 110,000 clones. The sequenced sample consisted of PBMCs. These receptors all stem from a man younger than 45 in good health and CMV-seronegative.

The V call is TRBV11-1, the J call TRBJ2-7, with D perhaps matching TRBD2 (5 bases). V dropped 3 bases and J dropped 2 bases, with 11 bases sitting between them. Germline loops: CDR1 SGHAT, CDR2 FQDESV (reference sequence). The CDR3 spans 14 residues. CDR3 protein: CASSLRTGTYEQYF. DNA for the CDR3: TGTGCCAGCAGCTTGAGGACGGGGACCTACGAGCAGTACTTC.

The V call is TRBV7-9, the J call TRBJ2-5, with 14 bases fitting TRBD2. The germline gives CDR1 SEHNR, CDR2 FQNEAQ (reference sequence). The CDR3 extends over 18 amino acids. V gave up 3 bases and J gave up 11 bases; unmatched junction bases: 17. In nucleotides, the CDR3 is TGTGCCAGCAGCTTTACGCCCCGACTAGCGGGGGGGCATGGGGAGCAGTACTTC. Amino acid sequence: CASSFTPRLAGGHGEQYF. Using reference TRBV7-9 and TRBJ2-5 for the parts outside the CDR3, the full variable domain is DTGVSQNPRHKITKRGQNVTFRCDPISEHNRLYWYRQTLGQGPEFLTYFQNEAQLEKSRLLSDRFSAERPKGSFSTLEIQRTEQGDSAMYLCASSFTPRLAGGHGEQYFGPGTRLLVL.

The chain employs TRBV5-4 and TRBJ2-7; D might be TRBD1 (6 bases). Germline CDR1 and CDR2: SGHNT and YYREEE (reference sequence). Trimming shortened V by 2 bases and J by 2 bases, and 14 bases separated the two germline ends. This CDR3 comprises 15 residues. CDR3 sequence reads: CASSFADRRTYEQYF. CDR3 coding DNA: TGTGCCAGCAGCTTTGCTGACAGGAGGACCTACGAGCAGTACTTC. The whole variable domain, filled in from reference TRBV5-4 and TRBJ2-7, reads ETGVTQSPTHLIKTRGQQVTLRCSSQSGHNTVSWYQQALGQGPQFIFQYYREEENGRGNFPPRFSGLQFPNYSSELNVNALELDDSALYLCASSFADRRTYEQYFGPGTRLTVT.

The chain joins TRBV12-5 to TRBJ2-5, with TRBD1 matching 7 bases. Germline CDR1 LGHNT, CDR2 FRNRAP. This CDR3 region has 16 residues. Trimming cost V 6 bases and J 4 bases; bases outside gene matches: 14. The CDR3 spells CASGGDSIGSRETQYF. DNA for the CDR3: TGTGCTAGTGGCGGGGACAGTATTGGTTCACGAGAGACCCAGTACTTC.

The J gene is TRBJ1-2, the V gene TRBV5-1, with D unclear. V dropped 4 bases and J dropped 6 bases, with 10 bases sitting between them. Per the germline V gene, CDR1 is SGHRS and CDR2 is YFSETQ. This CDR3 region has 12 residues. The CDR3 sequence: CASSAGKNGYTF. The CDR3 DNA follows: TGCGCCAGCAGCGCCGGGAAGAATGGCTACACCTTC.

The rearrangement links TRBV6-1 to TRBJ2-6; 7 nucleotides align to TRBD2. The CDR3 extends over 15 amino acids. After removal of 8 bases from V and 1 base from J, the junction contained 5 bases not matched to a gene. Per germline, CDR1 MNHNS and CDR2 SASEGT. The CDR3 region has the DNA TGTGCCAGCCGTAGAGCGGGATCTGGGGCCAACGTCCTGACTTTC. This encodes CASRRAGSGANVLTF.

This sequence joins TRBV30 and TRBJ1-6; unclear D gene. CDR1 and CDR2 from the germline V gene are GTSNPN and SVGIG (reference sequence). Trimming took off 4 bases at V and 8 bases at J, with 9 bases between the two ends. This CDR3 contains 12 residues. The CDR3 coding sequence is TGTGCCTGGACTCTGCGGGATTCACCCCTCCACTTT. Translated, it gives CAWTLRDSPLHF.

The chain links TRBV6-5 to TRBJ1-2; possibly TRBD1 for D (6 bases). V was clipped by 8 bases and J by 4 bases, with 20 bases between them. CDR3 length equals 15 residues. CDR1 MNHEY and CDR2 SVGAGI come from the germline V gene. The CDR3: CASLKQGGTGYGYTF. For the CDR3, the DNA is TGTGCCAGCCTGAAACAAGGGGGTACGGGCTATGGCTACACCTTC.

CDR3 residues: CATQPSGVSYEQYF. The CDR3 DNA reads TGTGCCACCCAGCCGAGCGGGGTCTCCTACGAGCAGTACTTC. This rearrangement joins TRBV10-3 to TRBJ2-7; 7 nucleotides line up with TRBD2. J was trimmed by 0 bases and V by 10 bases; bases with no gene match: 9. The CDR3 is made up of 14 amino acids. Germline lookup yields CDR1 ENHRY and CDR2 SYGVKD.

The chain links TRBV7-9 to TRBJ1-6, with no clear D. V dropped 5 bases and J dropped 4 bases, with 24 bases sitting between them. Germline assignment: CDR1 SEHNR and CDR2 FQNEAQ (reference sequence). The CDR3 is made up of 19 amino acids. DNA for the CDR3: TGTGCCAGCAGCCCGTTACCGGGAACCCCCGAAATATATAATTCACCCCTCCACTTT. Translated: CASSPLPGTPEIYNSPLHF.

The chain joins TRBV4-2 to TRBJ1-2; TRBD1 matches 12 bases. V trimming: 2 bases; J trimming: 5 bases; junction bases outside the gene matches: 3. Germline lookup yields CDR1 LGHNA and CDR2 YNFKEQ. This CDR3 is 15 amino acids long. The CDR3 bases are TGTGCCAGCAGCCAACCGGGACAGGGGGCTTATGGCTACACCTTC. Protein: CASSQPGQGAYGYTF.

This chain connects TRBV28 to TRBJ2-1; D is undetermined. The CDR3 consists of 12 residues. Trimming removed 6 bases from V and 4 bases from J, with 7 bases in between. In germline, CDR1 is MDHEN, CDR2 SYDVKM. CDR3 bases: TGTGCCAGCAGCCCTCAGTACAATGAGCAGTTCTTC. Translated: CASSPQYNEQFF.

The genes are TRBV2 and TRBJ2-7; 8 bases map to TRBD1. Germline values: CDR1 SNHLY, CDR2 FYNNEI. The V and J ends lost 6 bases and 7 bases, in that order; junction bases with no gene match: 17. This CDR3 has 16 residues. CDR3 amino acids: CASSERDRGWNDEQYF. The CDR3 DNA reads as TGTGCCAGCAGCGAGAGAGACAGGGGCTGGAATGATGAGCAGTACTTC.

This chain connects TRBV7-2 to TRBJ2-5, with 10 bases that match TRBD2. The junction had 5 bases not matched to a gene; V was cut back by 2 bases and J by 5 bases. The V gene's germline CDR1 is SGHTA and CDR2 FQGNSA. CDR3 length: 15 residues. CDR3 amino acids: CASSLQRGGGETQYF. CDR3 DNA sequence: TGTGCCAGCAGCTTACAGCGGGGGGGCGGGGAGACCCAGTACTTC.

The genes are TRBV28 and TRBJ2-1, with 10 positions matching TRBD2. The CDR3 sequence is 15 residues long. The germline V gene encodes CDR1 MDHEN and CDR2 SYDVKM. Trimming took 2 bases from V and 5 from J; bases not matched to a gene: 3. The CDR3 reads CASSLTSGVNNEQFF. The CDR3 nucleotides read TGTGCCAGCAGTTTAACTAGCGGGGTAAACAATGAGCAGTTCTTC.

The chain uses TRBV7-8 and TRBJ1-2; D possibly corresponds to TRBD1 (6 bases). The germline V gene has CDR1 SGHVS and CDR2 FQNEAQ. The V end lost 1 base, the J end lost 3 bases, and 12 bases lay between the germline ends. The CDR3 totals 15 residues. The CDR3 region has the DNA TGTGCCAGCAGCTTAGACGTTGGACAGTACTATGGCTACACCTTC. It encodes CASSLDVGQYYGYTF.

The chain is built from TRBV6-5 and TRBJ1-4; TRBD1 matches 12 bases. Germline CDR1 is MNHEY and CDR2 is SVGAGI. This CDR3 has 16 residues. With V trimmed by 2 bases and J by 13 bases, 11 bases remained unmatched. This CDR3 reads CASSYTPGQGASRLFF. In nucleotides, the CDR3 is TGTGCCAGCAGTTACACTCCGGGACAGGGGGCCTCCAGACTGTTTTTT.

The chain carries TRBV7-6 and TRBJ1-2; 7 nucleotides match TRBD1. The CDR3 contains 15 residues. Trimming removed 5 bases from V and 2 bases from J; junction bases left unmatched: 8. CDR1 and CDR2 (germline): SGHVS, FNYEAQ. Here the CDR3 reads CASSPEQGTNYGYTF. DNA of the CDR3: TGTGCCAGCAGCCCTGAACAGGGGACCAACTATGGCTACACCTTC.

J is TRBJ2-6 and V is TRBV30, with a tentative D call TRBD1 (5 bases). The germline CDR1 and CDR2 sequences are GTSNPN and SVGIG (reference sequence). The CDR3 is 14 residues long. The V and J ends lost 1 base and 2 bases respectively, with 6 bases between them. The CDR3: CAWSEGTGANVLTF. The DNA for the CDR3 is TGTGCCTGGAGTGAGGGGACTGGGGCCAACGTCCTGACTTTC.

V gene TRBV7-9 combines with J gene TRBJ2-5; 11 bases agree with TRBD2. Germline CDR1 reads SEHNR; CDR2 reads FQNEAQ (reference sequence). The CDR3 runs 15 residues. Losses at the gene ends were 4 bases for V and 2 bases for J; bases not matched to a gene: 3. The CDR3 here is CASSSRLAGQETQYF. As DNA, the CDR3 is TGTGCCAGCAGCTCCCGACTAGCGGGGCAAGAGACCCAGTACTTC.